These 19 T cell receptor beta chains came from one sample sequenced in a study of T cell repertoires in cytomegalovirus infection. Their recognized antigens are unknown. TCRdb independently ran MiXCR on the reads; one entry per CDR3 protein. In the table there are approximately 730,000 distinct CDR3 sequences, under 35% of which are singletons. The sequences come from cultured CD8+ T cells from PBMCs, collected from culture after CMV antigen stimulation. All receptors derive from a human donor in good health (CMV status not recorded). Some clones in this sample may be carry-over from other donors' samples.

A note on this clonotype: An end of the junction does not agree with germline; a read error may underlie this. The CDR3 coding sequence is TGTGCCAGCAGCGCGCACAGGGTCCGAGAGACCCAGTACTTC. Translated, it gives CASSAHRVRETQYF. The chain uses TRBV4-1 and TRBJ2-5; tentatively, D is TRBD1 (6 bases). The CDR3 consists of 14 residues. Germline loops: CDR1 MGHRA, CDR2 YSYEKL.

This clonotype was observed a handful of times. As DNA, the CDR3 is TGTGCCAGCACAGGACAGGGAAACAATGAGCAGTTCTTC. It is translated as CASTGQGNNEQFF. V and J are TRBV12-3 or TRBV12-4 and TRBJ2-1, with 8 nucleotides matching TRBD1. Germline trimming cut 7 bases from V and 5 bases from J; bases unmatched to any gene: 4. This CDR3 has 13 residues.

This clonotype was seen a few times. This chain joins TRBV7-9 and TRBJ1-5; TRBD1 matches at 7 bases. J lost 10 bases, V lost 0 bases, and 6 bases had no gene match. This CDR3 contains 14 residues. The germline gives CDR1 SEHNR, CDR2 FQNEAQ (reference sequence). This CDR3 reads CASSLASTGQPQHF. The CDR3 DNA reads TGTGCCAGCAGCTTAGCGTCGACAGGGCAACCCCAGCATTTT. Based on the CDR3 plus reference TRBV7-9 and TRBJ1-5, the full variable domain is DTGVSQNPRHKITKRGQNVTFRCDPISEHNRLYWYRQTLGQGPEFLTYFQNEAQLEKSRLLSDRFSAERPKGSFSTLEIQRTEQGDSAMYLCASSLASTGQPQHFGDGTRLSIL.

This chain uses TRBV6-5 with TRBJ2-5, with 9 bases matching TRBD2. From germline, CDR1 is MNHEY and CDR2 SVGAGI. V shed 5 bases and J 5 bases; nucleotides not matched to a gene: 6. CDR3 length: 14 residues. CDR3 residues: CASSTSGWTETQYF. The CDR3 bases are TGTGCCAGCAGTACTAGCGGGTGGACGGAGACCCAGTACTTC.

Many counts were recorded for this clonotype. The genes are TRBV20-1 and TRBJ2-1, with TRBD2 matching over 9 bases. The CDR3 totals 16 residues. Germline values: CDR1 DFQATT, CDR2 SNEGSKA (reference sequence). V shed 2 bases, J shed 2 bases, and the junction held 7 bases outside the gene matches. CDR3 bases: TGCAGTGCTAGACCCAACAAGCGGGGGGCCTACAATGAGCAGTTCTTC. Translation: CSARPNKRGAYNEQFF.

This clonotype was seen only a few times. The chain couples TRBV12-3 or TRBV12-4 to TRBJ1-4; D might be TRBD1 (5 bases). The CDR3 sequence is 15 residues long. Trimming took 6 bases from V and 3 from J, leaving 14 bases between them. CDR3 in amino acids: CASSARKGPNEKLFF. DNA of the CDR3: TGTGCCAGCAGCGCTCGCAAGGGGCCTAATGAAAAACTGTTTTTT.

This clonotype was recorded many times. The chain joins TRBV7-6 to TRBJ2-1; the match to TRBD2 covers 9 bases. Germline V gene data show CDR1 as SGHVS and CDR2 as FNYEAQ. This CDR3 region has 16 residues. Losses at the gene ends were 4 bases for V and 6 bases for J; bases not matched to a gene: 10. CDR3 residues: CASSSVVGRGGNEQFF. In DNA form, the CDR3 reads TGTGCCAGCAGCTCCGTAGTGGGGCGGGGGGGCAATGAGCAGTTCTTC.

This clonotype was counted a few times. The chain combines TRBV10-3 with TRBJ2-7; 7 nucleotides align to TRBD1. CDR1 and CDR2 (germline): ENHRY, SYGVKD. This CDR3 comprises 16 residues. Trimming cost V 1 base and J 1 base; bases outside gene matches: 7. The CDR3 spells CAISEFPGQQSYEQYV. The CDR3 nucleotides read TGTGCCATCAGTGAGTTCCCGGGACAGCAGTCCTACGAGCAGTACGTC.

The CDR3 DNA reads as TGCAGTGCTCGTCCTCTAAGGATTGCAACTAATGAAAAACTGTTTTTT. Its translation is CSARPLRIATNEKLFF. This chain links TRBV20-1 with TRBJ1-4, with D unresolved. Between the trimmed V and J ends, which lost 5 bases and 0 bases, there was a span of 16 bases. CDR3 size: 16 residues. The germline V gene has CDR1 DFQATT and CDR2 SNEGSKA (reference sequence).

The chain has TRBV19 and TRBJ1-1; D may be TRBD1 (5 bases). The CDR3 covers 12 residues. Trimming took off 5 bases at V and 11 bases at J, with 15 bases between the two ends. Germline V gene data show CDR1 as LNHDA and CDR2 as SQIVND (reference sequence). Here the CDR3 reads CASSEFSRDAFF. CDR3 coding DNA: TGTGCCAGTAGTGAATTCTCAAGGGACGCTTTCTTT. Using reference TRBV19 and TRBJ1-1 for the parts outside the CDR3, the full variable domain is DGGITQSPKYLFRKEGQNVTLSCEQNLNHDAMYWYRQDPGQGLRLIYYSQIVNDFQKGDIAEGYSVSREKKESFPLTVTSAQKNPTAFYLCASSEFSRDAFFGQGTRLTVV.

The rearrangement links TRBV15 to TRBJ1-5; tentative D call: TRBD1 (5 bases). Trimming removed 7 bases from V and 2 bases from J, with 12 bases in between. CDR1 and CDR2 (germline): LNHNV, YYDKDF (reference sequence). CDR3 length: 14 residues. Here the CDR3 DNA reads TGTGCCACCACATCGGGGACCCGCAATCAGCCCCAGCATTTT. Protein sequence: CATTSGTRNQPQHF.

This clonotype has just a few counts. The chain recombines TRBV7-6 with TRBJ2-5; D is ambiguous. V lost 3 bases to trimming and J lost 2 bases, with 10 bases between them. There are 14 residues in the CDR3. Germline-derived CDR1 and CDR2 are SGHVS and FNYEAQ. The CDR3 here is CASSFLGEQETQYF. As DNA, the CDR3 is TGTGCCAGCAGCTTTCTAGGAGAACAAGAGACCCAGTACTTC.

A single count supports this clonotype. One end of the junction does not line up with germline, which may come from a read error. The V gene is TRBV12-3 or TRBV12-4, the J gene TRBJ2-3; no clear D. The CDR3 covers 14 residues. Here the CDR3 reads CAGSFGRYTDTQYF. The CDR3 coding sequence is TGTGCCGGCAGTTTCGGCCGATACACAGATACGCAGTATTTT.

This clonotype was seen at least ten times. J is TRBJ2-1 and V is TRBV7-6; perhaps TRBD1 as D (6 bases). Germline assignment: CDR1 SGHVS and CDR2 FNYEAQ. Trimming stripped 5 bases from V and 8 bases from J, with 16 bases between. This CDR3 comprises 14 residues. The CDR3 nucleotides read TGTGCCAGCAGCCCTCCCTTAAAGGGGGATGAGCAGTTCTTC. It codes for CASSPPLKGDEQFF.

The genes are TRBV24-1 and TRBJ1-5; a weak D match, TRBD1 (5 bases). Germline lookup yields CDR1 KGHDR and CDR2 SFDVKD. This CDR3 has 12 residues. Trimming took 4 bases from V and 5 from J, leaving 5 bases between them. The DNA for the CDR3 is TGTGCCACCAGTGAGGGGGATCAGCCCCAGCATTTT. This gives the protein CATSEGDQPQHF.

This clonotype was observed at least ten times. The genes are TRBV7-8 and TRBJ2-7; D possibly matches TRBD1 or TRBD2 (5 bases each). Trimming removed 7 bases at V and 4 bases at J, with 14 bases between. CDR1 is SGHVS, CDR2 FQNEAQ, per germline. This CDR3 spans 13 amino acids. DNA of the CDR3: TGTGCCAGCACCGCTGGGGACGTGTACGAGCAGTACTTC. Translated, it gives CASTAGDVYEQYF.

This sequence joins TRBV27 and TRBJ2-1; 12 bases fit TRBD2. This CDR3 is built from 15 residues. The germline V gene has CDR1 MNHEY and CDR2 SMNVEV (reference sequence). J gave up 8 bases and V 1 base, and 3 bases lay outside the gene matches. CDR3 sequence: CASSLLASGGDEQFF. The CDR3 DNA follows: TGTGCCAGCAGTTTATTGGCTAGCGGGGGGGATGAGCAGTTCTTC.

The J gene is TRBJ2-3, the V gene TRBV7-4; 7 bases are shared with TRBD1. Germline V gene data show CDR1 as SGHVT and CDR2 as SQSDAQ. The trim removed 4 bases at V and 4 bases at J, leaving 5 bases unmatched. The CDR3 is 14 amino acids. CDR3 amino acids: CASSSHRGPDTQYF. As DNA, the CDR3 is TGTGCCAGCAGCTCCCACAGGGGACCAGATACGCAGTATTTT.

This clonotype has more than one count but fewer than ten. This chain uses TRBV7-2 with TRBJ2-2, with TRBD1 identical over 10 bases. The ends lost 3 bases at V and 4 bases at J; junction bases unmatched: 8. The CDR3 is made up of 17 amino acids. Germline V gene sequence: CDR1 SGHTA, CDR2 FQGNSA. The CDR3 protein is CASSFRRTGGSTGELFF. CDR3 sequence (DNA): TGTGCCAGCAGCTTTCGAAGGACAGGGGGGAGCACCGGGGAGCTGTTTTTT.